What follows are 20 T cell receptor beta chains derived from one specimen sequenced in a study of control samples from healthy donors and cancer patients (dated by TCRdb to about 2020). Receptor amplification or capture employed the immunoSEQ multiplex PCR assay. This is the immuneACCESS table as TCRdb keeps it, with only in-frame sequences that have V and J called. A part of the clones is gone; compared with another copy, unresolved V genes explain less than half, and the rest is unexplained. Here the sample has 70,000 to 80,000 clones; approximately 84% occur a single time. In total, the top ten clones hold under 4.5% of the sample. The specimen was blood. These receptor sequences come from a woman aged 45-65 years in good health.

The chain combines TRBV11-1 with TRBJ2-2, with a tentative D call TRBD2 (5 bases). Germline assignment: CDR1 SGHAT and CDR2 FQDESV (reference sequence). Trimming cost V 2 bases and J 5 bases, with 12 bases left between them. This CDR3 has 15 amino acids. CDR3 protein: CASSLNGGRTGELFF. DNA for the CDR3: TGTGCCAGCAGCTTAAACGGTGGGAGAACCGGGGAGCTGTTTTTT.

V is TRBV4-1 and J is TRBJ1-5; 9 bases agree with TRBD1. V dropped 4 bases and J dropped 2; count of bases not matched to a gene: 9. Germline CDR1 MGHRA, CDR2 YSYEKL. This CDR3 region has 17 residues. The CDR3 DNA reads TGCGCCAGCAGCCGAATCACAGGGGGCCTTGGCAATCAGCCCCAGCATTTT. Its translation is CASSRITGGLGNQPQHF.

Here the CDR3 reads CARSGTSGHNEQFF. CDR3 nucleotide sequence: TGTGCCAGAAGCGGGACTAGCGGGCACAATGAGCAGTTCTTC. The chain links TRBV5-3 to TRBJ2-1; TRBD2 matches at 12 bases. TRBV5-3 is treated as an ORF (open reading frame) with a function not yet certain. The ends lost 4 bases at V and 5 bases at J; junction bases unmatched: 1. The CDR3 has 14 amino acids.

The chain recombines TRBV3-1 (or the pseudogene TRBV3-2) with TRBJ2-7; weak D call: TRBD2 (6 bases). The CDR3 contains 15 residues. V was clipped by 4 bases and J by 5 bases, with 18 bases between them. Germline CDR1 is LGHDT and CDR2 is YNNKEL (reference sequence). CDR3 residues: CASSRFGGKMDEQYF. CDR3 coding DNA: TGTGCCAGCAGCCGGTTTGGGGGGAAGATGGACGAGCAGTACTTC.

V usage is TRBV21-1 and J usage is TRBJ2-7; the table names TRBD2, a call not compared with the DNA. TRBV21-1 is marked as a pseudogene. This CDR3 comprises 15 residues. The CDR3 spells CASSAPGGHRNEQYF. The DNA of the CDR3 is TGTGCCAGCAGCGCGCCGGGGGGACATCGGAACGAGCAGTACTTC.

The genes are TRBV6-1 and TRBJ2-5, with D uncertain. The V end lost 1 base, the J end lost 3 bases, and 9 bases lay between the germline ends. The CDR3 loop spans 14 amino acids. Germline V lookup: CDR1 MNHNS, CDR2 SASEGT. The CDR3 region is CASSEGEDKETQYF. CDR3 DNA: TGTGCCAGCAGTGAAGGGGAAGACAAAGAGACCCAGTACTTC.

The rearrangement uses TRBV7-8 and TRBJ1-4; 7 bases match TRBD1. The CDR3 extends over 16 amino acids. CDR1 and CDR2 (germline): SGHVS, FQNEAQ. V gave up 3 bases and J gave up 0 bases; unmatched junction bases: 4. CDR3 loop: CASSLGGTATNEKLFF. For the CDR3, the DNA is TGTGCCAGCAGCTTGGGGGGGACAGCAACTAATGAAAAACTGTTTTTT.

In DNA form, the CDR3 reads TGCAGCGTTGGGGGTGCGGAGACCCAGTACTTC. It codes for CSVGGAETQYF. The chain links TRBV29-1 to TRBJ2-5; D is undetermined. CDR1 is SQVTM and CDR2 is ANQGSEA in the germline V gene. V was clipped by 4 bases and J by 5 bases, with 8 bases between them. The CDR3 is 11 residues long.

The chain has TRBV7-3 and TRBJ1-1; a possible D gene is TRBD1 (6 bases). Germline V gives CDR1 SGHTA, CDR2 FQGTGA. The CDR3 is 13 residues long. Trimming stripped 4 bases from V and 3 bases from J, with 9 bases between. The CDR3 spells CASSSRGDTEAFF. In DNA form, the CDR3 reads TGTGCCAGCAGCTCAAGGGGGGACACTGAAGCTTTCTTT.

The DNA for the CDR3 is TGTGCCTGGAGCGATTGGGACAGGCGCTTGGAGCTGTTTTTT. Protein sequence: CAWSDWDRRLELFF. V usage is TRBV30 and J usage is TRBJ2-2, with 8 positions matching TRBD1. The CDR3 has 14 residues. Germline V gene lookup returns CDR1 GTSNPN and CDR2 SVGIG (reference sequence). Trimming cost V 3 bases and J 10 bases; bases outside gene matches: 10.

The chain couples TRBV10-3 to TRBJ2-1; 13 bases are shared with TRBD2. V lost 0 bases to trimming and J lost 7 bases; unmatched junction nucleotides: 0. There are 15 residues in the CDR3. Germline loops: CDR1 ENHRY, CDR2 SYGVKD. This CDR3 is CAISESGLAGNEQFF. The DNA for the CDR3 is TGTGCCATCAGTGAGTCGGGACTAGCGGGGAATGAGCAGTTCTTC.

The table lists this clone with a few counts. The V gene is TRBV12-3 or TRBV12-4, the J gene TRBJ2-7; no definite D call. The CDR3 contains 12 residues. V lost 4 bases, J lost 0 bases, and 4 bases lay in between. DNA of the CDR3: TGTGCCAGCAGTTGGGGCTCCTACGAGCAGTACTTC. This sequence encodes CASSWGSYEQYF.

The chain recombines TRBV9 with TRBJ1-1; no clear D. The germline gives CDR1 SGDLS, CDR2 YYNGEE. The CDR3 covers 13 residues. Trimming left V 0 bases short and J 1 base short, with 4 bases between. The chain's CDR3 is CASSVASNTEAFF. CDR3 bases: TGTGCCAGCAGCGTAGCCTCGAACACTGAAGCTTTCTTT.

The rearrangement joins TRBV15 to TRBJ2-7, with a tentative D call TRBD1 (6 bases). Per germline, CDR1 LNHNV and CDR2 YYDKDF (reference sequence). Trimming removed 3 bases at V and 5 bases at J, with 14 bases between. This CDR3 has 14 amino acids. CDR3 in DNA: TGTGCCACCAGCAGGGACAGTATTCTTGACGAGCAGTACTTC. This translates into CATSRDSILDEQYF.

The chain links TRBV5-6 to TRBJ1-2, with D possibly matching TRBD1 (5 bases). Germline CDR1 SGHDT, CDR2 YYEEEE. V dropped 0 bases and J dropped 0 bases, with 9 bases sitting between them. The CDR3 spans 15 residues. The CDR3 spells CASSLAGVTNYGYTF. The CDR3 coding sequence is TGTGCCAGCAGCTTGGCGGGGGTCACTAACTATGGCTACACCTTC.

In this sample, this clone turned up once. The V and J genes are TRBV5-1 and TRBJ2-5, with D uncertain. Germline V CDR1 and CDR2: SGHRS, YFSETQ. The germline V and J ends were trimmed by 1 base and 4 bases, with 8 bases remaining between them. There are 13 residues in the CDR3. This chain's CDR3 is CASSLLRSETQYF. CDR3 coding DNA: TGCGCCAGCAGCTTGTTGAGGTCAGAGACCCAGTACTTC.

This chain links TRBV6-5 with TRBJ1-4; D call uncertain. V gave up 0 bases and J gave up 0 bases, with 5 bases separating them. From germline, CDR1 is MNHEY and CDR2 SVGAGI. This CDR3 is 15 amino acids long. Here the CDR3 reads CASSYSGTTNEKLFF. Here the CDR3 DNA reads TGTGCCAGCAGTTACTCCGGGACAACTAATGAAAAACTGTTTTTT.

The rearrangement joins TRBV6-2 or TRBV6-3 to TRBJ2-7; no reliable D call. V was clipped by 5 bases and J by 0 bases, with 8 bases between them. CDR1 is MNHEY, CDR2 SVGEGT, per germline. The CDR3 spans 13 residues. CDR3: CASSTLSSYEQYF. The CDR3 nucleotides are TGTGCCAGCAGTACGTTGAGCTCCTACGAGCAGTACTTC.

The CDR3 here is CASSFIGLILTF. The CDR3 bases are TGTGCCAGCAGTTTCATTGGGTTAATTCTCACCTTC. J is TRBJ1-2 and V is TRBV12-3 or TRBV12-4; unclear D gene. V lost 3 bases and J 13 bases, leaving 15 bases between the germline ends. The CDR3 covers 12 residues.

The chain combines TRBV30 with TRBJ2-1, with D maybe TRBD1 (6 bases). Germline V gives CDR1 GTSNPN, CDR2 SVGIG (reference sequence). The CDR3 sequence is 12 residues long. Trimming stripped 4 bases from V and 7 bases from J, with 11 bases between. The CDR3 loop reads CAWKGDGNEQFF. CDR3 bases: TGTGCCTGGAAGGGGGATGGGAATGAGCAGTTCTTC.